This is a list of T cell receptor beta chains from one sample in a study of early T cells in non-severe SARS-CoV-2 infection. TCRdb processed the 5' RACE reads anew with MiXCR; each CDR3 protein has one entry. The table lists about 21,000 distinct CDR3 sequences, approximately 4.3% of them singletons. Sequencing was carried out using whole blood. Receptor source: an adult who was a healthcare worker with PCR-confirmed SARS-CoV-2 infection or an uninfected control (not recorded which). The CDR3 runs from the conserved cysteine through the conserved F or W. The D gene is left open where the match is weak. Where a row states a size, it is once, few, many or the class of an expanded clone; other rows omit it.

d_call j_call clone_size v_call cdr3_aa cdr3_nt
- TRBJ2-5 many TRBV6-2/TRBV6-3 CASSPKVEGETQYF TGTGCCAGCAGTCCTAAAGTAGAAGGGGAGACCCAGTACTTC
- TRBJ2-2 few TRBV5-6 CASSLVAVNTGELFF TGTGCCAGCAGCTTGGTGGCGGTGAACACCGGGGAGCTGTTTTTT
- TRBJ2-1 many TRBV30 CALVRAVSGNEQFF TGTGCCCTGGTAAGGGCAGTGTCGGGCAATGAGCAGTTCTTC
- TRBJ2-2 - TRBV4-3 CASSQDGDTNTGELFF TGCGCCAGCAGCCAAGATGGGGACACGAACACCGGGGAGCTGTTTTTT
- TRBJ2-7 many TRBV4-3 CASSQALHYEQYF TGCGCCAGCAGCCAAGCCCTACACTACGAGCAGTACTTC
- TRBJ2-3 many TRBV6-2/TRBV6-3 CASRPANGRVDSGTQYF TGTGCCAGCAGGCCGGCGAACGGGAGAGTCGATTCGGGTACGCAGTATTTT
TRBD1 TRBJ1-5 many TRBV20-1 CSASDLGQGQPQHF TGCAGTGCTAGTGATTTGGGACAGGGACAGCCCCAGCATTTT
TRBD2 TRBJ2-7 few TRBV2 CASRGLAYEQYF TGTGCCAGCAGAGGACTAGCCTACGAGCAGTACTTC
- TRBJ2-6 - TRBV6-5 CASRRKTSGANVLTF TGTGCCAGCAGACGGAAAACCTCTGGGGCCAACGTCCTGACTTTC
TRBD1 TRBJ2-1 many TRBV5-1 CASSFGQGLGEQFF TGCGCCAGCAGCTTCGGACAGGGTTTGGGTGAGCAGTTCTTC
TRBD1 TRBJ1-5 many TRBV7-2 CASSQNRGSIQPQHF TGTGCCAGCAGCCAAAACAGGGGGAGCATTCAGCCCCAGCATTTT
TRBD2 TRBJ2-7 medium-sized TRBV11-2 CASSARSGLAESYEQYF TGTGCCAGCAGCGCAAGGTCCGGACTAGCAGAAAGTTACGAGCAGTACTTC
- TRBJ2-1 many TRBV7-9 CASSSASANSYNEQFF TGTGCCAGCAGCTCCGCCTCTGCTAACTCCTACAATGAGCAGTTCTTC
- TRBJ2-7 many TRBV29-1 CSVVPGSDYEQYF TGCAGCGTTGTACCCGGGAGCGACTACGAGCAGTACTTC
- TRBJ1-1 - TRBV6-5 CASSYSQVRDTEAFF TGTGCCAGCAGTTATAGTCAGGTTAGGGATACTGAAGCTTTCTTT
- TRBJ1-2 few TRBV29-1 CSVERQPYGYTF TGCAGCGTTGAAAGGCAGCCCTATGGCTACACCTTC
TRBD1 TRBJ2-1 medium-sized TRBV30 CAWRDRGNEQFF TGTGCCTGGAGGGACAGGGGCAATGAGCAGTTCTTC
- TRBJ1-3 many TRBV5-1 CASSLYESGNTIYF TGCGCCAGCAGCTTGTATGAATCCGGAAACACCATATATTTT
- TRBJ1-2 many TRBV27 CASTKRGSGDLGGYTF TGTGCCAGCACCAAACGGGGTTCAGGGGATTTGGGAGGCTACACCTTC
TRBD2 TRBJ2-7 many TRBV28 CASTNNPTSGSLYF TGTGCCAGCACCAATAATCCCACTAGCGGGAGCTTGTACTTC
- TRBJ2-2 many TRBV5-1 CASSLAGFPNTGELFF TGCGCCAGCAGCTTGGCCGGCTTCCCGAACACCGGGGAGCTGTTTTTT
TRBD2 TRBJ2-1 many TRBV19 CASNPDHGTRRDEQFF TGTGCCAGTAACCCCGATCATGGGACTAGGAGGGATGAGCAGTTCTTC
- TRBJ2-2 many TRBV2 CASSVDGINTGELFF TGTGCCAGCAGTGTGGACGGGATCAACACCGGGGAGCTGTTTTTT
- TRBJ1-1 many TRBV19 CASTNIGAGTEAFF TGTGCCAGTACCAATATAGGGGCGGGGACTGAAGCTTTCTTT
TRBD1 TRBJ2-7 many TRBV20-1 CSASRQGAREQYF TGCAGTGCTAGTCGTCAGGGGGCGCGTGAGCAGTACTTC
TRBD1 TRBJ2-6 few TRBV11-2 CASSSQTGGSGANVLTF TGTGCCAGCAGCAGTCAGACAGGGGGGTCTGGGGCCAACGTCCTGACTTTC
- TRBJ1-2 many TRBV19 CASSTGDSNYGYTF TGTGCCAGTAGTACCGGGGACTCCAACTATGGCTACACCTTC
- TRBJ2-1 few TRBV5-5 CASSFGSGQFF TGTGCCAGCAGCTTCGGCAGCGGGCAGTTCTTC
- TRBJ2-7 medium-sized TRBV25-1 CASSDTYEQYF TGTGCCAGCAGTGACACCTACGAGCAGTACTTC
- TRBJ2-1 many TRBV19 CASSIQGRNEQFF TGTGCCAGTAGTATTCAGGGTCGAAATGAGCAGTTCTTC
- TRBJ2-5 - TRBV18 CASSPSSPETQYF TGTGCCAGCTCACCATCTTCCCCTGAGACCCAGTACTTC
TRBD1 TRBJ2-4 few TRBV20-1 CSARDPGTGRAKNIQYF TGCAGTGCTAGAGATCCCGGGACAGGGCGAGCCAAAAACATTCAGTACTTC
- TRBJ2-7 many TRBV12-3/TRBV12-4 CASKTGSYEQYF TGTGCCAGTAAGACAGGCTCCTACGAGCAGTACTTC